Reported below is one TCR beta chain. Germline V gene data show CDR1 as MGHRA and CDR2 as YSYEKL. V lost 0 bases and J lost 10, with 13 bases in between. CDR3 size: 14 residues. In the original workflow: Researchers report that nucleated cell counts were estimated from reference gene primer amplification. Some clones are missing from TCRdb's copy, which holds only in-frame ones; the method was immunoSEQ multiplex PCR. V and J calls plus clone size are reproduced from that table; the DNA served to infer D and trimming. The sample has fewer than 350,000 clones, roughly nine tenths seen once; the top ten hold about 12%. This sample stems from a study of blood T cell repertoires in COVID-19. Study-wide background: COVID-19 samples collected from the United States, Italy and Spain covered acute and convalescent phases. T cells, B-cell-depleted T cells, or PBMCs supplied cDNA or gDNA.

While infection was still active, Seattle patients were enrolled and then followed longitudinally. Sequenced sample: peripheral blood. The J gene is TRBJ2-4, the V gene TRBV4-1; maybe TRBD2 (5 bases). The sequence was collected from a woman in her thirties with COVID-19, enrolled during active disease. Written as DNA, the CDR3 is TGCGCCAGCAGCCAAGAAGCGGCGGACTCTATTCAGTACTTC. Translation gives CASSQEAADSIQYF.